This TCR beta chain derives from a study of T cells in Graves' hyperthyroidism and ophthalmopathy. Study-level background: At the time of initial diagnosis and before any treatment, peripheral blood was collected.

Out of 10 ml of fresh peripheral blood came the PBMCs. A few counts support this clonotype. Its antigen remains unidentified. What was amplified from RNA transcripts were TCR beta CDR3 regions. A set of HTBI primers served as the primers for a first-round RT-PCR of the TCR CDR3. TCRdb processed the multiplex PCR reads anew with MiXCR; each CDR3 protein has one entry. The data hold 250,000 to 300,000 distinct CDR3 sequences, with approximately 18% observed a single time. Study-level results: Within blood appeared most thyroid clonotypes that had expanded above 0.001. Before onset, by a median of approximately 6.8 months, the model predicted ophthalmopathy.

The CDR3 length is 11 residues. The V gene's germline CDR1 is DFQATT and CDR2 SNEGSKA (reference sequence). V lost 0 bases to trimming and J lost 4 bases, with 1 base between them. This sequence was found in a man between 50 and 59 years old with Graves' ophthalmopathy. Sequenced material: blood. This chain links TRBV20-1 with TRBJ1-3; D is unclear. The CDR3 spells CSAREGNTIYF. DNA of the CDR3: TGCAGTGCTAGAGAGGGAAACACCATATATTTT.